The 14 T cell receptor beta chains below all came from one sample that was sequenced in a study of T cell responses to AZD1222 COVID-19 vaccine. Profiled with immunoSEQ multiplex PCR; TCRdb holds only in-frame clones, not every one. Altogether approximately 150,000 clones are present, around 94% being singletons, with the ten largest covering roughly 2.5%. This material consisted of peripheral blood, taken on day 0 of AZD1222 vaccination. The origin of the receptors is an adult in good health.

The genes are TRBV6-5 and TRBJ2-1; TRBD2 matches at 12 bases. CDR1 and CDR2 (germline): MNHEY, SVGAGI. The CDR3 spans 14 residues. V gave up 11 bases and J gave up 4 bases; unmatched junction bases: 6. CDR3 region: CAVGTSGPYNEQFF. The CDR3 DNA follows: TGTGCCGTCGGGACTAGCGGGCCGTACAATGAGCAGTTCTTC.

This clone showed up just once. The V gene is TRBV6-6, the J gene TRBJ1-6, with unresolved D. Germline V CDR1 and CDR2: MNHNY, SVGAGI (reference sequence). The CDR3 has 13 amino acids. Trimming stripped 7 bases from V and 8 bases from J, with 12 bases between. CDR3 in DNA: TGTGCCAGCACATTAGGGTCTTATTCACCCCTCCACTTT. Its protein product is CASTLGSYSPLHF.

The genes are TRBV29-1 and TRBJ2-3; D unresolved. This CDR3 has 13 amino acids. V lost 5 bases and J 4 bases, leaving 13 bases between the germline ends. CDR1 and CDR2 from the germline V gene are SQVTM and ANQGSEA. The CDR3 is CSVRQASADTQYF. CDR3 in DNA: TGCAGCGTTCGGCAGGCTTCCGCAGATACGCAGTATTTT.

The J gene is TRBJ1-4, the V gene TRBV5-4; the D gene is possibly TRBD1 (5 bases). Trimming took 4 bases from V and 5 from J, leaving 18 bases between them. CDR1 and CDR2 (germline): SGHNT, YYREEE (reference sequence). This CDR3 comprises 16 residues. DNA of the CDR3: TGTGCCAGCAGCGGTGGTGGGGGTGGAGGAAATGAAAAACTGTTTTTT. Its translation: CASSGGGGGGNEKLFF. The full variable domain, completed using reference TRBV5-4 and TRBJ1-4, is ETGVTQSPTHLIKTRGQQVTLRCSSQSGHNTVSWYQQALGQGPQFIFQYYREEENGRGNFPPRFSGLQFPNYSSELNVNALELDDSALYLCASSGGGGGGNEKLFFGSGTQLSVL.

The chain uses TRBV5-1 and TRBJ2-2; TRBD2 aligns across 7 bases. The length of the CDR3 is 16 residues. The V and J ends lost 0 bases and 0 bases, in that order; junction bases with no gene match: 2. Germline V gene lookup returns CDR1 SGHRS and CDR2 YFSETQ. In nucleotides, the CDR3 is TGCGCCAGCAGCTTGGGCCTAGCGGCGAACACCGGGGAGCTGTTTTTT. Protein: CASSLGLAANTGELFF. Full variable domain (rest looked up from reference TRBV5-1 and TRBJ2-2): KAGVTQTPRYLIKTRGQQVTLSCSPISGHRSVSWYQQTPGQGLQFLFEYFSETQRNKGNFPGRFSGRQFSNSRSEMNVSTLELGDSALYLCASSLGLAANTGELFFGEGSRLTVL.

The chain has TRBV10-3 and TRBJ1-1, with TRBD1 as a possible D gene (5 bases). The CDR3 spans 15 residues. V shed 6 bases and J shed 4 bases, with 18 bases lying between them. Germline V gives CDR1 ENHRY, CDR2 SYGVKD. In nucleotides, the CDR3 is TGTGCCATCAGGTCCCCTACAGGAGGTGGCACTGAAGCTTTCTTT. Residues: CAIRSPTGGGTEAFF.

The genes are TRBV7-9 and TRBJ2-7, with 7 bases that match TRBD1. The trim removed 5 bases at V and 6 bases at J, leaving 7 bases unmatched. There are 13 residues in the CDR3. Germline values: CDR1 SEHNR, CDR2 FQNEAQ (reference sequence). CDR3 nucleotide sequence: TGTGCCAGCAGCCGGACAGGTGCAAGCGAGCAGTACTTC. The encoded protein is CASSRTGASEQYF.

The chain links TRBV15 to TRBJ2-3; D may be TRBD2 (6 bases). The CDR3 is 14 residues long. Germline CDR1 reads LNHNV; CDR2 reads YYDKDF (reference sequence). Trimming stripped 3 bases from V and 6 bases from J, with 13 bases between. The CDR3 region has the DNA TGTGCCACCAGCAGGTCACGCGGGATGGATACGCAGTATTTT. Its translation: CATSRSRGMDTQYF.

V is TRBV7-2 and J is TRBJ1-1; D is undetermined. Between the trimmed V and J ends, which lost 1 base and 0 bases, there was a span of 12 bases. The V gene's germline CDR1 is SGHTA and CDR2 FQGNSA. This CDR3 spans 16 amino acids. CDR3 sequence (DNA): TGTGCCAGCAGCTTAGTATTTGTTACGATGAACACTGAAGCTTTCTTT. Translating it yields CASSLVFVTMNTEAFF.

This rearrangement joins TRBV7-2 to TRBJ2-1, with D possibly matching TRBD2 (5 bases). The germline V gene has CDR1 SGHTA and CDR2 FQGNSA. CDR3 size: 13 residues. V lost 2 bases, J lost 7 bases, and 9 bases lay in between. In DNA form, the CDR3 reads TGTGCCAGCAGCTTACCGGGGTTGAATGAGCAGTTCTTC. Amino acid sequence: CASSLPGLNEQFF.

This chain joins TRBV7-9 and TRBJ2-7; 9 bases line up with TRBD1. CDR3 length: 15 residues. With V trimmed by 5 bases and J by 6 bases, 11 bases remained unmatched. Germline CDR1 SEHNR, CDR2 FQNEAQ (reference sequence). The CDR3 DNA follows: TGTGCCAGCAGCCCTGGGACAGGGAGTGCAGTCGAGCAGTACTTC. This codes for CASSPGTGSAVEQYF.

V is TRBV7-9 and J is TRBJ2-7, with 14 bases matching TRBD2. V gave up 2 bases and J gave up 6 bases; unmatched junction bases: 3. The CDR3 totals 15 residues. The V gene's germline CDR1 is SEHNR and CDR2 FQNEAQ (reference sequence). CDR3 nucleotide sequence: TGTGCCAGCAGCTTAAAGGGGACTAGCGGGAGCGAGCAGTACTTC. As protein: CASSLKGTSGSEQYF.

The chain has TRBV11-2 and TRBJ1-4; no clear D gene. CDR3 length: 16 amino acids. Germline V gene lookup returns CDR1 SGHAT and CDR2 FQNNGV. V was pared by 0 bases and J by 9 bases, with 17 bases between. The CDR3 is CASSLDSVIDDQKLFF. The CDR3 DNA is TGTGCCAGCAGCTTAGATTCGGTTATAGACGATCAAAAACTGTTTTTT.

The CDR3 reads CASSLDRNYGYTF. For the CDR3, the DNA is TGCGCCAGCAGCCTAGACAGGAACTATGGCTACACCTTC. The rearrangement uses TRBV5-1 and TRBJ1-2; a weak D match, TRBD1 (6 bases). The CDR3 length is 13 residues. Trimming left V 4 bases short and J 2 bases short, with 9 bases between. Germline lookup yields CDR1 SGHRS and CDR2 YFSETQ.